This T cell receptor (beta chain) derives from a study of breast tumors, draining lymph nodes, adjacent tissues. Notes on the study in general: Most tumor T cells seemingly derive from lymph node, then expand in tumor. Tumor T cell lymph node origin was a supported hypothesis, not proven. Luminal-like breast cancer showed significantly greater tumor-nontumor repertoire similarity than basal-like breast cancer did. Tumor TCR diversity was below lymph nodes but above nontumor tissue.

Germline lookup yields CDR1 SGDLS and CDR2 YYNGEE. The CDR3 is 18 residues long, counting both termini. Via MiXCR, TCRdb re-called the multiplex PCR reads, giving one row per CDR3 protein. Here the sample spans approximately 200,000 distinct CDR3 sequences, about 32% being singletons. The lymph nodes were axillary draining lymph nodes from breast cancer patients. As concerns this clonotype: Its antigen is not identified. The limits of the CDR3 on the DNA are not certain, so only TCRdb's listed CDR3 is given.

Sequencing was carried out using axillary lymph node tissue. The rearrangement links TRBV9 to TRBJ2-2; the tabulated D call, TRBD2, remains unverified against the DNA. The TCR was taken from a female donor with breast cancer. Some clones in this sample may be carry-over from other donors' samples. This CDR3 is CASSVRDSYEQYFGELFF.